This entry lists 31 T cell receptor beta chains sequenced from one sample in a study of Ad26.COV2.S vaccination and SARS-CoV-2 variants. TCRdb's copy holds only in-frame clones and misses some; the assay was immunoSEQ multiplex PCR. The table shows around 320,000 clones, with about nine tenths occurring only once. This sample's treatment: 15 to 20 received Ad26.COV2.S at low or high dose, single or two shots; about 5 received placebo; per-sample allocation not given. It was on day 63 after the first vaccine or placebo injection that samples were taken. The starting material was peripheral blood, obtained in a trial of Ad26.COV2.S vaccine versus placebo. The receptors come from a person aged 18-65 years who received the Ad26.COV2.S COVID-19 vaccine or a placebo.

V usage is TRBV30 and J usage is TRBJ2-7; D uncertain. The V gene's germline CDR1 is GTSNPN and CDR2 SVGIG (reference sequence). V lost 1 base to trimming and J lost 3 bases, with 10 bases between them. This CDR3 spans 13 amino acids. In nucleotides, the CDR3 is TGTGCCTGGAGTGAAGGGCTGGGCTACGAGCAGTACTTC. It is translated as CAWSEGLGYEQYF. Looking up the rest from reference TRBV30 and TRBJ2-7 gives the full variable domain: SQTIHQWPATLVQPVGSPLSLECTVEGTSNPNLYWYRQAAGRGLQLLFYSVGIGQISSEVPQNLSASRPQDRQFILSSKKLLLSDSGFYLCAWSEGLGYEQYFGPGTRLTVT.

The rearrangement uses TRBV6-5 and TRBJ1-2; 10 bases line up with TRBD1. The ends lost 8 bases at V and 5 bases at J; junction bases unmatched: 11. CDR3 length: 15 amino acids. The germline CDR1 and CDR2 sequences are MNHEY and SVGAGI. The CDR3 DNA reads TGTGCCAGCCGAGAGACAGGGGGCGCCTATTATGGCTACACCTTC. The encoded protein is CASRETGGAYYGYTF.

This clone has a single count. The gene calls are TRBV4-3 and TRBJ2-2; D may correspond to TRBD1 or TRBD2 (5 bases each). CDR1 and CDR2 from the germline V gene are LGHNA and YSLEER. Trimming removed 0 bases from V and 4 bases from J, with 12 bases in between. The CDR3 runs 16 residues. Here the CDR3 DNA reads TGCGCCAGCAGCCAAGATCCGGGACCTCTCACCGGGGAGCTGTTTTTT. It encodes CASSQDPGPLTGELFF.

This chain links TRBV7-9 with TRBJ1-1; 8 bases map to TRBD1. V was pared by 5 bases and J by 1 base, with 9 bases of the junction left unmatched. This CDR3 is 16 amino acids long. Germline assignment: CDR1 SEHNR and CDR2 FQNEAQ (reference sequence). As DNA, the CDR3 is TGTGCCAGCAGCCGTACAGGGGGTGCTCGGAACACTGAAGCTTTCTTT. This translates into CASSRTGGARNTEAFF.

The rearrangement links TRBV5-1 to TRBJ2-7; possible D gene TRBD1, 6 bases. The CDR3 loop spans 14 amino acids. With 4 bases removed from V and 6 bases from J, the gap between germline ends came to 17 bases. Per germline, CDR1 SGHRS and CDR2 YFSETQ. The CDR3 nucleotides read TGCGCCAGCAGCGGAAATACAGGGACCGCCGAGCAGTACTTC. This gives the protein CASSGNTGTAEQYF.

The V call is TRBV5-6, the J call TRBJ2-5, with a possible D match to TRBD1 (6 bases). CDR3 length equals 12 residues. CDR1 and CDR2 (germline): SGHDT, YYEEEE. V was shortened by 5 bases and J by 4 bases, with 9 bases between the two germline ends. CDR3 nucleotides: TGTGCCAGCAGTCAACAGGGAGAGACCCAGTACTTC. It is translated as CASSQQGETQYF.

J is TRBJ2-1 and V is TRBV3-1 (or the pseudogene TRBV3-2), with D tentatively TRBD2 (5 bases). The CDR3 runs 12 residues. Germline-derived CDR1 and CDR2 are LGHDT and YNNKEL (reference sequence). Trimming left V 2 bases short and J 10 bases short, with 9 bases between. The CDR3 DNA reads TGTGCCAGCAGCCAATCAAGACTAGAGCAGTTCTTC. Translation gives CASSQSRLEQFF.

The chain couples TRBV3-1 (or the pseudogene TRBV3-2) to TRBJ1-1, with D perhaps matching TRBD1 (6 bases). Germline assignment: CDR1 LGHDT and CDR2 YNNKEL (reference sequence). V was trimmed by 5 bases and J by 6 bases, leaving 13 bases between them. CDR3 length: 13 amino acids. CDR3 sequence reads: CASSADSRSEAFF. As DNA, the CDR3 is TGTGCCAGCAGCGCGGACAGTAGGTCTGAAGCTTTCTTT.

The rearrangement links TRBV5-6 to TRBJ1-1; TRBD1 agrees at 11 bases. This CDR3 contains 14 residues. Germline V lookup: CDR1 SGHDT, CDR2 YYEEEE. Unmatched junction bases numbered 3, after V lost 4 bases and J lost 4 bases. This CDR3 reads CASSPGTGGTEAFF. The CDR3 region has the DNA TGTGCCAGCAGCCCGGGGACAGGGGGCACTGAAGCTTTCTTT.

This clone was picked up one time. The chain has TRBV19 and TRBJ1-1; D remains ambiguous. Per germline, CDR1 LNHDA and CDR2 SQIVND (reference sequence). The CDR3 runs to 14 residues. Trimming left V 4 bases short and J 0 bases short, with 9 bases between. CDR3 in DNA: TGTGCCAGTAGTACGGCAGTCATGAACACTGAAGCTTTCTTT. Translation gives CASSTAVMNTEAFF.

The chain couples TRBV4-1 to TRBJ1-1; 10 bases fit TRBD1. The CDR3 covers 15 residues. V was clipped by 4 bases and J by 3 bases; unmatched bases: 5. Germline values: CDR1 MGHRA, CDR2 YSYEKL. In nucleotides, the CDR3 is TGCGCCAGCAGCCTTCGACAGGGGGCGTACACTGAAGCTTTCTTT. Translated: CASSLRQGAYTEAFF.

This chain links TRBV5-4 with TRBJ2-7; 8 positions agree with TRBD1. The CDR3 runs 15 residues. With 4 bases clipped from V and 7 bases from J, the junction kept 13 bases outside the gene matches. Per germline, CDR1 SGHNT and CDR2 YYREEE (reference sequence). The CDR3 DNA sequence: TGTGCCAGCAGCCCGACCGGGCAGGGGGCGAAGGAGCAGTACTTC. As protein: CASSPTGQGAKEQYF.

The gene calls are TRBV11-3 and TRBJ2-1; no clear D. Germline CDR1 is SGHNT and CDR2 is YENEEA. V lost 0 bases to trimming and J lost 9 bases, with 6 bases between them. The CDR3 contains 12 residues. The chain's CDR3 is CASSLDPGEQFF. CDR3 coding DNA: TGTGCCAGCAGCTTAGATCCGGGTGAGCAGTTCTTC.

The V gene is TRBV3-1 (or the pseudogene TRBV3-2), the J gene TRBJ2-6; D gene ambiguous. The CDR3 is 17 residues long. Between the trimmed V and J ends, which lost 5 bases and 0 bases, there was a span of 14 bases. Germline lookup yields CDR1 LGHDT and CDR2 YNNKEL (reference sequence). CDR3 nucleotide sequence: TGTGCCAGCAGCGTAGGCAGGAGCTTCTCTGGGGCCAACGTCCTGACTTTC. Translation gives CASSVGRSFSGANVLTF.

The chain links TRBV4-1 to TRBJ1-2, with a possible D match to TRBD1 (6 bases). V was shortened by 0 bases and J by 7 bases, with 12 bases between the two germline ends. Germline V lookup: CDR1 MGHRA, CDR2 YSYEKL. The CDR3 sequence is 14 residues long. CDR3 protein: CASSQDPGAGGYTF. Written as DNA, the CDR3 is TGCGCCAGCAGCCAAGATCCAGGGGCAGGTGGCTACACCTTC.

The genes are TRBV10-3 and TRBJ2-1; TRBD1 might be the D (6 bases). V lost 4 bases to trimming and J lost 6 bases, with 22 bases between them. The germline CDR1 and CDR2 sequences are ENHRY and SYGVKD. The CDR3 consists of 17 residues. CDR3 amino acids: CAISGLRGTQGPNEQFF. The CDR3 DNA is TGTGCCATCAGTGGACTTAGGGGGACACAAGGACCCAATGAGCAGTTCTTC.

In regard to this clone: This sample includes further DNA sequences coding for the same CDR3. This chain connects TRBV7-9 to TRBJ1-5, with D possibly matching TRBD1 (5 bases). Trimming shortened V by 1 base and J by 7 bases, and 8 bases separated the two germline ends. Germline-derived CDR1 and CDR2 are SEHNR and FQNEAQ (reference sequence). The CDR3 is made up of 13 amino acids. The CDR3 sequence: CASSLGGDQPQHF. CDR3 DNA sequence: TGTGCCAGCAGCTTAGGGGGCGACCAGCCCCAGCATTTT. The full variable domain, its missing parts supplied by reference TRBV7-9 and TRBJ1-5, is DTGVSQNPRHKITKRGQNVTFRCDPISEHNRLYWYRQTLGQGPEFLTYFQNEAQLEKSRLLSDRFSAERPKGSFSTLEIQRTEQGDSAMYLCASSLGGDQPQHFGDGTRLSIL.

The chain is built from TRBV3-1 (or the pseudogene TRBV3-2) and TRBJ1-2; 7 bases are a match to TRBD1. With V trimmed by 1 base and J by 4 bases, 9 bases remained unmatched. CDR1 is LGHDT, CDR2 YNNKEL, per germline (reference sequence). The CDR3 has 16 residues. The CDR3 DNA reads as TGTGCCAGCAGCCAAGCGGTGACAGGGTCAAGCTATGGCTACACCTTC. Translated, it gives CASSQAVTGSSYGYTF.

The genes are TRBV11-2 and TRBJ1-2, with 7 bases fitting TRBD1. V shed 4 bases, J shed 7 bases, and the junction held 6 bases outside the gene matches. There are 13 residues in the CDR3. Germline V gene data show CDR1 as SGHAT and CDR2 as FQNNGV. The CDR3 spells CASSSAGGFGYTF. The CDR3 nucleotides read TGTGCCAGCAGCTCGGCAGGGGGTTTTGGCTACACCTTC.

V is TRBV21-1 and J is TRBJ1-2. TRBV21-1 is designated a pseudogene. The CDR3 covers 15 residues. This CDR3 is CASSKGSNPLDGYTF. The CDR3 nucleotides are TGTGCCAGCAGCAAAGGGAGCAACCCCCTTGATGGCTACACCTTC.

This chain connects TRBV24-1 to TRBJ2-3, with 7 positions matching TRBD1. The CDR3 covers 14 residues. The ends lost 4 bases at V and 4 bases at J; junction bases unmatched: 4. The germline CDR1 and CDR2 sequences are KGHDR and SFDVKD. As DNA, the CDR3 is TGTGCCACCAGTGAACTCGACAGGGCAGATACGCAGTATTTT. This gives the protein CATSELDRADTQYF.

The chain joins TRBV7-9 to TRBJ2-5; D is perhaps TRBD1 (6 bases). The V end lost 5 bases, the J end lost 10 bases, and 17 bases lay between the germline ends. The CDR3 consists of 13 residues. In germline, CDR1 is SEHNR, CDR2 FQNEAQ (reference sequence). The CDR3 DNA reads TGTGCCAGCAGCCCTGTAGGGGACACAGTCCAGTACTTC. Translated, it gives CASSPVGDTVQYF.

This clone showed up just a few times. The chain couples TRBV11-2 to TRBJ2-1; D unresolved. CDR3 size: 14 residues. V shed 0 bases and J shed 2 bases, with 5 bases lying between them. CDR1 and CDR2 (germline): SGHAT, FQNNGV. The CDR3 DNA is TGTGCCAGCAGCTTAGACAGTCCCTACAATGAGCAGTTCTTC. Encoded protein: CASSLDSPYNEQFF.

The chain carries TRBV19 and TRBJ2-5; 8 nucleotides line up with TRBD1. There are 15 residues in the CDR3. Unmatched junction bases numbered 5, after V lost 3 bases and J lost 2 bases. Germline V lookup: CDR1 LNHDA, CDR2 SQIVND (reference sequence). The CDR3 loop is CASSIPGGGQETQYF. The DNA of the CDR3 is TGTGCCAGTAGTATTCCAGGGGGCGGACAAGAGACCCAGTACTTC.

In this sample, this clone turned up once. The chain is built from TRBV9 and TRBJ2-1; 11 bases map to TRBD1. Germline trimming cut 3 bases from V and 9 bases from J; bases unmatched to any gene: 5. Germline assignment: CDR1 SGDLS and CDR2 YYNGEE. The CDR3 contains 14 residues. In DNA form, the CDR3 reads TGTGCCAGCAGCGATGGACAGGGGGCTGGTGAGCAGTTCTTC. The encoded protein is CASSDGQGAGEQFF.

This sequence joins TRBV19 and TRBJ1-5, with a tentative D call TRBD1 (5 bases). CDR1 is LNHDA and CDR2 is SQIVND in the germline V gene (reference sequence). The CDR3 is made up of 15 amino acids. The V end lost 4 bases, the J end lost 2 bases, and 12 bases lay between the germline ends. As DNA, the CDR3 is TGTGCCAGTAGTACAGGGTTCAGGGGCAATCAGCCCCAGCATTTT. Its translation is CASSTGFRGNQPQHF.

V gene TRBV6-5 combines with J gene TRBJ1-5, with D maybe TRBD1 (5 bases). The CDR3 sequence is 14 residues long. The ends were cut back, 4 bases at V and 3 bases at J, with 10 bases in the middle. Germline CDR1 is MNHEY and CDR2 is SVGAGI. CDR3 amino acids: CASSWGRTNQPQHF. Written as DNA, the CDR3 is TGTGCCAGCAGTTGGGGCCGGACCAATCAGCCCCAGCATTTT.

This chain uses TRBV18 with TRBJ2-7, with D possibly being TRBD1 or TRBD2 (5 bases each). CDR3 length: 14 residues. Germline values: CDR1 KGHSH, CDR2 LQKENI. V lost 3 bases and J lost 2, with 11 bases in between. CDR3 in DNA: TGTGCCAGCTCACCTGGGACGGGAACCTACGAGCAGTACTTC. Amino acid sequence: CASSPGTGTYEQYF.

V and J are TRBV7-2 and TRBJ1-6; TRBD1 might be the D (5 bases). Trimming shortened V by 5 bases and J by 2 bases, and 13 bases separated the two germline ends. The CDR3 is made up of 16 amino acids. The V gene's germline CDR1 is SGHTA and CDR2 FQGNSA. For the CDR3, the DNA is TGTGCCAGCAGCCCTCCAGGGTCGGCCTATAATTCACCCCTCCACTTT. Protein product: CASSPPGSAYNSPLHF.

The sample holds a few counts of this clone. This chain links TRBV5-4 with TRBJ1-1; a weak D match, TRBD1 (6 bases). The CDR3 has 13 residues. The V gene's germline CDR1 is SGHNT and CDR2 YYREEE (reference sequence). The V gene lost 3 bases and the J gene lost 3 bases, with 9 bases spanning the gap. CDR3: CASSSDSDTEAFF. CDR3 DNA: TGTGCCAGCAGCTCGGACAGCGACACTGAAGCTTTCTTT.

J is TRBJ2-1 and V is TRBV4-3; D is unclear. V lost 0 bases to trimming and J lost 10 bases, with 10 bases between them. CDR1 is LGHNA and CDR2 is YSLEER in the germline V gene. This CDR3 has 13 amino acids. The CDR3 sequence is CASSQDSRQEQFF. The CDR3 DNA is TGCGCCAGCAGCCAAGATTCAAGGCAGGAGCAGTTCTTC.